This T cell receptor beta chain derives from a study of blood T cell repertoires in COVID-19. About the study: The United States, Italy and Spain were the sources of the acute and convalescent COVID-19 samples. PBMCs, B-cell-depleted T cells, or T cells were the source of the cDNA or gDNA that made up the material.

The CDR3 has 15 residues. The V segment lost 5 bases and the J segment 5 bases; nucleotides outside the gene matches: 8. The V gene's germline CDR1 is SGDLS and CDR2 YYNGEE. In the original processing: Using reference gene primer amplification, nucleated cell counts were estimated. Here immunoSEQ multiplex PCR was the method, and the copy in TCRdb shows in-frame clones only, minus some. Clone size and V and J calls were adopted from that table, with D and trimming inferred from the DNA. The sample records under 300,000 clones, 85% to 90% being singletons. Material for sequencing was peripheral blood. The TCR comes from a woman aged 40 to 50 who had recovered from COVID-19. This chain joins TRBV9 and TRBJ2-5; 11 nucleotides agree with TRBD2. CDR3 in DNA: TGTGCCAGCAGAGTTAGCGGGAGGGGTTGGGAGACCCAGTACTTC. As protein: CASRVSGRGWETQYF.